This TCR beta chain stems from a study of post-analysis software for immune sequencing data. The study, taken as a whole, reports: Significantly lower normalized Chao1 diversity was found in patients with multiple sclerosis relative to controls.

Each TCR beta cDNA library carried unique molecular identifiers. Yield was roughly 0.5 million cDNA molecules from 1 to 10 million T cells. TCRdb reanalysed the PCR reads using MiXCR and keeps one entry per CDR3 protein. The sample carries over 300,000 distinct CDR3 sequences, around 37% recorded once. As to this clonotype: The antigen is unknown.

The origin of this receptor is a girl aged 10 to 17 with multiple sclerosis. The sample was blood.

The CDR3 coding sequence is TGTGCCAGCAGTTTATTGGGGGGTTGGGAGCAGTACTTC. It codes for CASSLLGGWEQYF. The chain links TRBV27 to TRBJ2-5; maybe TRBD2 (6 bases). This CDR3 has 13 residues. Trimming removed 1 base at V and 11 bases at J, with 14 bases between. Germline-derived CDR1 and CDR2 are MNHEY and SMNVEV (reference sequence).